These 27 T cell receptor beta chains were all obtained from the same sample, sequenced in a study of blood T cell repertoires in COVID-19. Using immunoSEQ multiplex PCR, the repertoire was profiled, and TCRdb retains in-frame clones only, with some absent. The table shows about 83,000 clones, with around 84% occurring only once. The sequencing sample was made of peripheral blood. The receptor set was obtained from a woman over 75 in a cohort sampled during active or convalescent COVID-19.

This chain uses TRBV5-1 with TRBJ2-5; 10 bases fit TRBD2. The CDR3 consists of 16 residues. The junction had 7 bases not matched to a gene; V was cut back by 0 bases and J by 5 bases. Germline CDR1 reads SGHRS; CDR2 reads YFSETQ. The CDR3 loop is CASSLEPSGSSETQYF. DNA for the CDR3: TGCGCCAGCAGCTTGGAACCTAGCGGGAGCTCGGAGACCCAGTACTTC.

This clone occurred once. The J gene is TRBJ1-5, the V gene TRBV19; 9 bases map to TRBD1. CDR1 and CDR2 (germline): LNHDA, SQIVND (reference sequence). This CDR3 spans 16 amino acids. The V gene end was trimmed by 5 bases and the J gene end by 2 bases; junction bases not matched to a gene: 7. CDR3 protein: CASSLYRTGGNQPQHF. The CDR3, as DNA: TGTGCCAGTAGTCTGTACCGGACAGGGGGCAATCAGCCCCAGCATTTT. Combining the CDR3 with reference TRBV19 and TRBJ1-5 gives the whole variable domain DGGITQSPKYLFRKEGQNVTLSCEQNLNHDAMYWYRQDPGQGLRLIYYSQIVNDFQKGDIAEGYSVSREKKESFPLTVTSAQKNPTAFYLCASSLYRTGGNQPQHFGDGTRLSIL.

This sequence joins TRBV6-5 and TRBJ2-3; TRBD2 matches at 7 bases. V gave up 6 bases and J gave up 2 bases; unmatched junction bases: 5. The germline CDR1 and CDR2 sequences are MNHEY and SVGAGI. The CDR3 is made up of 14 amino acids. CDR3 protein: CASSQGGYTDTQYF. CDR3 coding DNA: TGTGCCAGCAGCCAGGGAGGGTACACAGATACGCAGTATTTT.

V gene TRBV18 combines with J gene TRBJ2-1; TRBD2 agrees at 12 bases. With V trimmed by 1 base and J by 2 bases, 3 bases remained unmatched. The germline V gene encodes CDR1 KGHSH and CDR2 LQKENI. This CDR3 has 17 amino acids. CDR3 coding DNA: TGTGCCAGCTCACCACGGTCTAGCGGGAGGGCCTACAATGAGCAGTTCTTC. Translating it yields CASSPRSSGRAYNEQFF.

This chain joins TRBV3-1 (or the pseudogene TRBV3-2) and TRBJ2-7, with unresolved D. Trimming removed 2 bases at V and 5 bases at J, with 4 bases between. Germline lookup yields CDR1 LGHDT and CDR2 YNNKEL (reference sequence). The CDR3 spans 11 residues. CDR3 DNA: TGTGCCAGCAGCCAATCGGACGAGCAGTACTTC. Translating it yields CASSQSDEQYF.

This chain uses TRBV28 with TRBJ2-7; TRBD1 matches at 8 bases. The germline V gene encodes CDR1 MDHEN and CDR2 SYDVKM. J was trimmed by 3 bases and V by 6 bases; bases with no gene match: 7. This CDR3 region has 14 residues. Here the CDR3 DNA reads TGTGCCAGCAGGAAGCGGACAGGGAACTACGAGCAGTACTTC. It translates to CASRKRTGNYEQYF.

The CDR3 here is CASSVKLRETQYF. For the CDR3, the DNA is TGTGCCAGCAGTGTTAAACTCCGCGAGACCCAGTACTTC. The chain uses TRBV2 and TRBJ2-5; D is uncertain. The CDR3 runs to 13 residues. CDR1 is SNHLY and CDR2 is FYNNEI in the germline V gene. V dropped 4 bases and J dropped 5 bases, with 11 bases sitting between them.

The CDR3 DNA is TGCGCCAGCAGCTATACAGCTCTATTCTCTGGAAACACCATATATTTT. This encodes CASSYTALFSGNTIYF. This chain joins TRBV5-1 and TRBJ1-3; D call uncertain. Looked up from germline, CDR1 is SGHRS and CDR2 is YFSETQ. Trimming removed 3 bases from V and 0 bases from J, with 13 bases in between. The CDR3 totals 16 residues. The full variable domain, completed using reference TRBV5-1 and TRBJ1-3, is KAGVTQTPRYLIKTRGQQVTLSCSPISGHRSVSWYQQTPGQGLQFLFEYFSETQRNKGNFPGRFSGRQFSNSRSEMNVSTLELGDSALYLCASSYTALFSGNTIYFGEGSWLTVV.

V gene TRBV6-1 combines with J gene TRBJ2-7; 7 bases match TRBD1. CDR1 and CDR2 (germline): MNHNS, SASEGT. There are 15 residues in the CDR3. The trim removed 3 bases at V and 2 bases at J, leaving 7 bases unmatched. CDR3 coding DNA: TGTGCCAGCAGTGATTCCGGGACAGTAGCCTACGAGCAGTACTTC. Translating gives CASSDSGTVAYEQYF.

This clone was detected only once. The V gene is TRBV7-6, the J gene TRBJ1-6, with 8 bases that match TRBD1. V shed 5 bases and J 6 bases; nucleotides not matched to a gene: 9. Germline CDR1 is SGHVS and CDR2 is FNYEAQ. CDR3 length: 16 residues. The CDR3 loop is CASSPQSGQGNSPLHF. CDR3 bases: TGTGCCAGCAGCCCCCAATCAGGACAGGGTAATTCACCCCTCCACTTT.

J is TRBJ2-2 and V is TRBV3-1 (or the pseudogene TRBV3-2), with 12 bases lining up with TRBD2. CDR1 LGHDT and CDR2 YNNKEL come from the germline V gene (reference sequence). This CDR3 is 17 amino acids long. V was pared by 4 bases and J by 7 bases, with 10 bases of the junction left unmatched. The CDR3 protein is CASSLSGLAGRVGELFF. The CDR3 nucleotides are TGTGCCAGCAGCCTATCCGGACTAGCGGGACGTGTCGGGGAGCTGTTTTTT.

The genes are TRBV5-4 and TRBJ2-1; 12 nucleotides align to TRBD2. The CDR3 contains 16 residues. V shed 4 bases and J 4 bases; nucleotides not matched to a gene: 6. The germline V gene encodes CDR1 SGHNT and CDR2 YYREEE (reference sequence). The CDR3 reads CASSPRTSGAYNEQFF. DNA for the CDR3: TGTGCCAGCAGCCCCCGGACTAGCGGGGCTTACAATGAGCAGTTCTTC.

The V gene is TRBV11-2, the J gene TRBJ2-7, with 8 nucleotides matching TRBD1. This CDR3 comprises 14 residues. J was trimmed by 7 bases and V by 5 bases; bases with no gene match: 10. CDR1 SGHAT and CDR2 FQNNGV come from the germline V gene. CDR3 region: CASSQTGAQREQYF. The CDR3 DNA follows: TGTGCCAGCAGCCAGACAGGGGCCCAGAGGGAGCAGTACTTC.

In this sample, this clone turned up once. The J gene is TRBJ1-6, the V gene TRBV7-9, with TRBD1 matching 7 bases. Germline trimming cut 1 base from V and 3 bases from J; bases unmatched to any gene: 3. Germline V lookup: CDR1 SEHNR, CDR2 FQNEAQ (reference sequence). This CDR3 contains 16 residues. CDR3 sequence reads: CASSLEGAVYNSPLHF. CDR3 coding DNA: TGTGCCAGCAGCTTAGAGGGGGCCGTCTATAATTCACCCCTCCACTTT.

The chain carries TRBV7-9 and TRBJ2-7, with 8 bases identical to TRBD2. Per germline, CDR1 SEHNR and CDR2 FQNEAQ (reference sequence). The CDR3 has 13 residues. The V and J ends lost 6 bases and 7 bases, in that order; junction bases with no gene match: 8. In nucleotides, the CDR3 is TGTGCCAGCAGTCGAAGCGGGAGTGGGGAGCAGTACTTC. Its protein product is CASSRSGSGEQYF.

The chain employs TRBV19 and TRBJ2-1, with a possible D match to TRBD2 (6 bases). CDR3 length: 13 amino acids. The germline V and J ends were trimmed by 4 bases and 8 bases, with 12 bases remaining between them. Germline values: CDR1 LNHDA, CDR2 SQIVND (reference sequence). The CDR3 bases are TGTGCCAGTAGTAAGTGGGAGCGGGATGAGCAGTTCTTC. This gives the protein CASSKWERDEQFF.

The rearrangement uses TRBV5-1 and TRBJ1-3, with 8 nucleotides matching TRBD1. The V gene's germline CDR1 is SGHRS and CDR2 YFSETQ. Trimming removed 2 bases from V and 4 bases from J; junction bases left unmatched: 5. This CDR3 contains 15 residues. The CDR3 here is CASSLNQGAGNTIYF. The CDR3 DNA reads TGCGCCAGCAGCTTAAATCAGGGGGCCGGAAACACCATATATTTT.

V is TRBV6-2 or TRBV6-3 and J is TRBJ2-1; 11 positions agree with TRBD2. Losses at the gene ends were 6 bases for V and 5 bases for J; bases not matched to a gene: 15. Germline V lookup: CDR1 MNHEY, CDR2 SVGEGT. CDR3 length: 18 amino acids. In DNA, the CDR3 is TGTGCCAGCAGCTCGGGGAGACTAGCGGGAACAAAAGACAATGAGCAGTTCTTC. Amino acids: CASSSGRLAGTKDNEQFF.

J is TRBJ1-2 and V is TRBV19; no firm D call. The V end lost 2 bases, the J end lost 2 bases, and 9 bases lay between the germline ends. From germline, CDR1 is LNHDA and CDR2 SQIVND (reference sequence). The length of the CDR3 is 14 residues. The DNA for the CDR3 is TGTGCCAGTAGTATAAGCTTACCCAACTATGGCTACACCTTC. Its translation: CASSISLPNYGYTF.

CDR3 coding DNA: TGTGCCAGCAGCCAGGGCGCAGGACAGGCCTCTGGAAACACCATATATTTT. This gives the protein CASSQGAGQASGNTIYF. The chain couples TRBV3-1 (or the pseudogene TRBV3-2) to TRBJ1-3; 7 nucleotides agree with TRBD1. The CDR3 length is 17 residues. The ends lost 3 bases at V and 0 bases at J; junction bases unmatched: 8. CDR1 LGHDT and CDR2 YNNKEL come from the germline V gene (reference sequence).

This clone came up once. The V and J genes are TRBV27 and TRBJ1-5; D may be TRBD1 (5 bases). Trimming took 5 bases from V and 4 from J, leaving 9 bases between them. The CDR3 is made up of 13 amino acids. CDR1 and CDR2 from the germline V gene are MNHEY and SMNVEV (reference sequence). The CDR3: CASSRDWNQPQHF. The CDR3 bases are TGTGCCAGCAGTCGGGACTGGAATCAGCCCCAGCATTTT.

The table lists this clone with a count of one. DNA for the CDR3: TGTGCCAGCAGCCAAGCGGGACTAGTGGCCTACGAGCAGTACTTC. This encodes CASSQAGLVAYEQYF. The V call is TRBV3-1 (or the pseudogene TRBV3-2), the J call TRBJ2-7; 8 positions agree with TRBD2. The CDR3 runs 15 residues. CDR1 LGHDT and CDR2 YNNKEL come from the germline V gene (reference sequence). The junction had 4 bases not matched to a gene; V was cut back by 1 base and J by 2 bases.

The table lists this clone with a few counts. The chain uses TRBV9 and TRBJ1-1, with D perhaps TRBD1 (5 bases). Germline V gene data show CDR1 as SGDLS and CDR2 as YYNGEE. V gave up 3 bases and J gave up 1 base, with 13 bases separating them. The CDR3 loop spans 15 amino acids. The CDR3 is CASSETDLSNTEAFF. The CDR3 region has the DNA TGTGCCAGCAGCGAGACAGACCTTTCGAACACTGAAGCTTTCTTT.

The chain uses TRBV9 and TRBJ1-6; 7 bases agree with TRBD1. The CDR3 spans 16 residues. V was clipped by 2 bases and J by 4 bases; unmatched bases: 6. Germline V gene lookup returns CDR1 SGDLS and CDR2 YYNGEE. The CDR3 DNA reads as TGTGCCAGCAGCGTGGGCGGGACAGCATATAATTCACCCCTCCACTTT. It codes for CASSVGGTAYNSPLHF.

The genes are TRBV15 and TRBJ1-3; D ambiguous. CDR3 length: 16 residues. Germline V gene sequence: CDR1 LNHNV, CDR2 YYDKDF (reference sequence). With 0 bases removed from V and 2 bases from J, the gap between germline ends came to 11 bases. The CDR3 loop reads CATSRDSRAPGNTIYF. In DNA form, the CDR3 reads TGTGCCACCAGCAGAGATTCGAGGGCTCCTGGAAACACCATATATTTT.

V usage is TRBV6-5 and J usage is TRBJ1-1; 8 bases match TRBD1. This CDR3 comprises 11 residues. Losses at the gene ends were 10 bases for V and 5 bases for J; bases not matched to a gene: 3. Germline V gene lookup returns CDR1 MNHEY and CDR2 SVGAGI. The CDR3 DNA sequence: TGTGCCATACACAGGGGGACTGAAGCTTTCTTT. Its protein is CAIHRGTEAFF.

This clone was observed a single time. The J gene is TRBJ1-2, the V gene TRBV12-3 or TRBV12-4; the D is unclear. The CDR3 contains 12 residues. V dropped 6 bases and J dropped 1 base, with 6 bases sitting between them. The CDR3 DNA reads TGTGCCAGCAGCCTAAATAACTATGGCTACACCTTC. Translating it yields CASSLNNYGYTF.